This TCR beta chain was profiled in a study of alternative splicing in chronic myeloid leukemia remission (dated by TCRdb to 2018 to 2020). As for the study more broadly: Remission specimens from the trials were collected at major or complete molecular response, at 12 or 24 months of TKI therapy. The diagnostic specimens from the trials consisted of total leukocytes from peripheral blood collected in EDTA. Nine or ten diagnostic specimens, together with matched remission specimens, were obtained from the RESIST (imatinib), ENESTxtnd (nilotinib) and PINNACLE (nilotinib plus pegylated interferon) trials. The female/male split was 11/5 for diagnosis samples, 8/3 for remission samples and 2/4 for controls. Median ages were approximately 49 years at diagnosis, 56 to 65 at remission and 35 to 40 for healthy controls. RNA sequencing was used to profile peripheral blood from chronic-phase CML patients at diagnosis and at remission, and the results were compared with those from healthy donors. Total RNA was extracted with Trizol from peripheral blood mononuclear cells of diagnosis, remission and control samples. Nine CML samples, seven diagnostic and two matched remission, were obtained from the French Persistem study.

Libraries came from bulk RNA-seq. The TruSeq Stranded RNA sample prep kit was used to generate libraries of poly-A-enriched mRNA from an input of around 1 ug total RNA. Paired-end sequencing was carried out on a HiSeq 2500, and each sample was sequenced in triplicate. RNA-seq read length was 125 nucleotides per mate. In the original analysis: Reads were trimmed and aligned to hg38 using STAR v2.7, and quality control was done with FASTQC, RSeQC and multiqc. Salmon 0.14.1 was used to quantify gene expression levels as transcripts per million (TPM). The results of principal component analysis suggested that neither trial, library batch, sequencing batch, treatment regimen nor sex drove the transcriptomic profiles. The reads went through TCRdb reprocessing, and each CDR3 protein sequence gets one entry with no DNA. The V and J calls reflect TCRdb's pipeline rather than the authors' work. For this sample the table gives around 200 distinct CDR3 sequences, of which 93% were detected only once. Of the sample, 36% is held by the ten largest clones.

The CDR3 holds 16 amino acids from the cysteine to the phenylalanine. No DNA sequence was recorded. Sample time point, as interpreted from the label and publication: major or complete molecular response after front-line TKI therapy. Roughly 16 CML patients were included in the patient cohort, and matched post-remission samples were retrieved for a subset of these patients. This clonotype was counted a single time. It has no known antigen specificity. Summary of the overall study and its limitations: At remission, blood cell composition was reshaped to resemble that of the lymphoid cell-enriched normal controls. Blood cell composition differed strongly depending on the timepoint, moving from an enrichment of myeloid progenitors at diagnosis to an enrichment of mature lymphoid cells at remission.

The specimen was PBMCs or total blood leukocytes (not recorded which), collected during remission. The chain couples TRBV12-3 or TRBV12-4 to TRBJ2-3; TCRdb picks TRBD2, but there is no DNA to check that call. This sequence originates from an adult with chronic myeloid leukemia. The CDR3 loop reads CASSFPGQTSTDTQYF.